The 20 T cell receptor beta chains below come from one sample, sequenced in a study of cytomegalovirus exposure and HLA in healthy donors. PCR employed 60 Vbeta and 13 Jbeta primers. Some clones are missing from TCRdb's copy, which holds only in-frame ones; the method was immunoSEQ multiplex PCR. The repertoire holds about 190,000 clones, with about 80% as singletons. Sequenced sample: PBMCs. These receptors were taken from a boy between 10 and 17 years old in good health and CMV-seronegative.

This sequence joins TRBV19 and TRBJ1-5, with TRBD1 as a possible D gene (5 bases). Between the trimmed V and J ends, which lost 10 bases and 4 bases, there was a span of 20 bases. In germline, CDR1 is LNHDA, CDR2 SQIVND (reference sequence). The CDR3 contains 15 residues. CDR3 residues: CATETGLHSNQPQHF. CDR3 sequence (DNA): TGTGCCACTGAAACGGGACTCCATTCAAATCAGCCCCAGCATTTT. The variable domain in full, with the rest retrieved from reference TRBV19 and TRBJ1-5, is DGGITQSPKYLFRKEGQNVTLSCEQNLNHDAMYWYRQDPGQGLRLIYYSQIVNDFQKGDIAEGYSVSREKKESFPLTVTSAQKNPTAFYLCATETGLHSNQPQHFGDGTRLSIL.

V and J are TRBV19 and TRBJ1-2; TRBD1 is a possible D gene (5 bases). The CDR3 consists of 15 residues. Germline CDR1 reads LNHDA; CDR2 reads SQIVND (reference sequence). Trimming pared 5 bases from V and 3 bases from J, leaving 16 bases between. The CDR3 DNA reads as TGTGCCAGTAGTGGGGTCGGAGGGGCGGACTATGGCTACACCTTC. Encoded protein: CASSGVGGADYGYTF.

The genes are TRBV9 and TRBJ2-1, with 8 bases that match TRBD2. The ends lost 3 bases at V and 4 bases at J; junction bases unmatched: 9. The length of the CDR3 is 16 residues. CDR1 is SGDLS and CDR2 is YYNGEE in the germline V gene. DNA of the CDR3: TGTGCCAGCAGCGGGGCGGGAGGTGTGGGGTACAATGAGCAGTTCTTC. This gives the protein CASSGAGGVGYNEQFF.

The chain links TRBV4-1 to TRBJ1-2; possibly TRBD1 for D (6 bases). The V end lost 0 bases, the J end lost 5 bases, and 10 bases lay between the germline ends. The CDR3 consists of 14 residues. Germline V gene sequence: CDR1 MGHRA, CDR2 YSYEKL. The CDR3 DNA reads TGCGCCAGCAGCCAAGACCTAGGACAGTATGGCTACACCTTC. Protein: CASSQDLGQYGYTF.

The V and J genes are TRBV2 and TRBJ1-1; 7 bases are a match to TRBD1. V lost 10 bases to trimming and J lost 2 bases; unmatched junction nucleotides: 7. The length of the CDR3 is 13 residues. The germline V gene has CDR1 SNHLY and CDR2 FYNNEI. This CDR3 is CAIGQDINTEAFF. The CDR3 bases are TGTGCCATCGGACAGGACATCAACACTGAAGCTTTCTTT.

V gene TRBV29-1 combines with J gene TRBJ1-1; D not resolved. V gave up 6 bases and J gave up 5 bases, with 16 bases separating them. The CDR3 has 13 residues. Germline values: CDR1 SQVTM, CDR2 ANQGSEA. The chain's CDR3 is CSVERTQNTEAFF. In DNA form, the CDR3 reads TGCAGCGTCGAAAGGACTCAGAATACTGAAGCTTTCTTT.

This chain uses TRBV4-3 with TRBJ2-1; 7 bases map to TRBD1. The CDR3 runs to 15 residues. Germline V gene data show CDR1 as LGHNA and CDR2 as YSLEER. V trimming: 0 bases; J trimming: 7 bases; junction bases outside the gene matches: 6. CDR3 residues: CASSQDWAGGNEQFF. Written as DNA, the CDR3 is TGCGCCAGCAGCCAAGATTGGGCAGGGGGTAATGAGCAGTTCTTC.

V and J are TRBV19 and TRBJ1-2; 8 positions match TRBD1. This CDR3 is 17 amino acids long. Germline CDR1 reads LNHDA; CDR2 reads SQIVND (reference sequence). J was trimmed by 5 bases and V by 3 bases; bases with no gene match: 14. For the CDR3, the DNA is TGTGCCAGTAGTATTCTCTCGGCAATCAGGGGGCAATATGGCTACACCTTC. Translating it yields CASSILSAIRGQYGYTF.

The genes are TRBV15 and TRBJ1-6; tentatively, D is TRBD1 (6 bases). Germline V gives CDR1 LNHNV, CDR2 YYDKDF (reference sequence). Trimming stripped 3 bases from V and 6 bases from J, with 21 bases between. The CDR3 runs 18 residues. CDR3 in amino acids: CATSRGASGEGGNSPLHF. The CDR3 nucleotides read TGTGCCACCAGCAGGGGTGCGTCAGGGGAAGGAGGTAATTCACCCCTCCACTTT.

The rearrangement uses TRBV19 and TRBJ1-1; no clear D gene. Germline lookup yields CDR1 LNHDA and CDR2 SQIVND (reference sequence). The CDR3 loop spans 14 amino acids. V was trimmed by 1 base and J by 4 bases, leaving 10 bases between them. The CDR3 here is CASSIGALGTEAFF. Written as DNA, the CDR3 is TGTGCCAGTAGTATAGGGGCGCTGGGCACTGAAGCTTTCTTT.

This clone was detected only once. The V call is TRBV5-6, the J call TRBJ2-5; TRBD1 matches at 11 bases. J was trimmed by 4 bases and V by 0 bases; bases with no gene match: 8. This CDR3 has 17 residues. CDR1 is SGHDT and CDR2 is YYEEEE in the germline V gene. This chain's CDR3 is CASSLGVGQGVGETQYF. CDR3 DNA: TGTGCCAGCAGCTTGGGAGTGGGACAGGGGGTTGGAGAGACCCAGTACTTC.

The V call is TRBV5-4, the J call TRBJ1-1, with 8 nucleotides matching TRBD1. V was pared by 3 bases and J by 3 bases, with 7 bases of the junction left unmatched. Germline V gene sequence: CDR1 SGHNT, CDR2 YYREEE (reference sequence). The CDR3 sequence is 15 residues long. The CDR3 sequence is CASSSPGQDDTEAFF. The CDR3 DNA sequence: TGTGCCAGCAGCTCCCCGGGACAGGACGACACTGAAGCTTTCTTT. Filled out from reference TRBV5-4 and TRBJ1-1, the complete variable domain reads ETGVTQSPTHLIKTRGQQVTLRCSSQSGHNTVSWYQQALGQGPQFIFQYYREEENGRGNFPPRFSGLQFPNYSSELNVNALELDDSALYLCASSSPGQDDTEAFFGQGTRLTVV.

The chain recombines TRBV28 with TRBJ2-2; TRBD1 matches 10 bases. After removal of 4 bases from V and 1 base from J, the junction contained 12 bases not matched to a gene. The CDR3 consists of 19 residues. CDR1 and CDR2 from the germline V gene are MDHEN and SYDVKM. The CDR3 reads CASSSWTGGDVKNTGELFF. For the CDR3, the DNA is TGTGCCAGCAGTTCATGGACAGGGGGGGATGTTAAGAACACCGGGGAGCTGTTTTTT.

The rearrangement links TRBV5-4 to TRBJ2-7, with TRBD2 identical over 10 bases. The CDR3 covers 15 residues. Germline V gene lookup returns CDR1 SGHNT and CDR2 YYREEE (reference sequence). The V segment lost 3 bases and the J segment 4 bases; nucleotides outside the gene matches: 7. CDR3 region: CASSSSSGSQYEQYF. The DNA of the CDR3 is TGTGCCAGCAGCTCCTCTAGCGGGAGTCAATACGAGCAGTACTTC.

This clone appeared a single time. The limits of the CDR3 on the DNA are not certain, so only TCRdb's listed CDR3 is given. This rearrangement joins TRBV6-6 to TRBJ1-2; the D call TRBD1 from the table was never checked on the DNA. Per germline, CDR1 MNHNY and CDR2 SVGAGI (reference sequence). The CDR3 extends over 15 residues, inclusive of both ends. This chain's CDR3 is CASSLGTFVGFGNTF.

The chain employs TRBV10-3 and TRBJ1-4, with D perhaps TRBD1 (5 bases). The length of the CDR3 is 16 residues. Germline assignment: CDR1 ENHRY and CDR2 SYGVKD. V was cut by 3 bases and J by 4 bases, with 15 bases left in between. This CDR3 is CAISDGRGDDNEKLFF. CDR3 sequence (DNA): TGTGCCATCAGTGACGGGAGAGGGGATGATAATGAAAAACTGTTTTTT.

The V call is TRBV7-2, the J call TRBJ2-5, with D perhaps TRBD1 (6 bases). Per germline, CDR1 SGHTA and CDR2 FQGNSA. The CDR3 loop spans 14 amino acids. With 2 bases removed from V and 5 bases from J, the gap between germline ends came to 12 bases. The CDR3 DNA sequence: TGTGCCAGCAGCTTACACAAGGGGGAGGAGACCCAGTACTTC. This encodes CASSLHKGEETQYF.

This sequence joins TRBV6-6 and TRBJ2-7; unclear D gene. Germline V gives CDR1 MNHNY, CDR2 SVGAGI (reference sequence). Trimming removed 2 bases from V and 5 bases from J, with 7 bases in between. CDR3 length equals 12 residues. The CDR3 here is CASSYERNEQYF. DNA for the CDR3: TGTGCCAGCAGTTACGAGAGAAACGAGCAGTACTTC.

V gene TRBV19 combines with J gene TRBJ2-7; TRBD1 agrees at 12 bases. V was pared by 5 bases and J by 6 bases, with 5 bases of the junction left unmatched. CDR1 LNHDA and CDR2 SQIVND come from the germline V gene (reference sequence). The CDR3 loop spans 14 amino acids. In nucleotides, the CDR3 is TGTGCCAGTAGTCCAGGGACAGGGGGCGGCGAGCAGTACTTC. It yields the protein CASSPGTGGGEQYF. The full variable domain, with the rest looked up from reference TRBV19 and TRBJ2-7, is DGGITQSPKYLFRKEGQNVTLSCEQNLNHDAMYWYRQDPGQGLRLIYYSQIVNDFQKGDIAEGYSVSREKKESFPLTVTSAQKNPTAFYLCASSPGTGGGEQYFGPGTRLTVT.

Comment on this clone: The sample holds other DNA sequences that translate to the same CDR3. The chain is built from TRBV4-1 and TRBJ1-1; 11 bases are shared with TRBD1. The CDR3 spans 15 residues. Looked up from germline, CDR1 is MGHRA and CDR2 is YSYEKL. V was clipped by 6 bases and J by 5 bases; unmatched bases: 8. This CDR3 is CASSPWDRGGTEAFF. The CDR3 nucleotides read TGCGCCAGCAGTCCCTGGGACAGGGGGGGGACTGAAGCTTTCTTT.